These T cell receptor beta chains were read from a single sample in a study of tumor-infiltrating lymphocytes in glioblastoma multiforme. MiXCR was run by TCRdb on the multiplex PCR reads, yielding one entry per CDR3 protein. The sample lists fewer than 15,000 distinct CDR3 sequences; 55% to 85% were seen once. The specimen was brain tumor tissue. These receptor sequences come from a male donor with glioblastoma. The CDR3 runs from the conserved cysteine through the conserved F or W. A D gene is named only where the DNA matches it firmly. Rows give clone size only sometimes, using once, few, many, or a class for an expanded clone.

>TRBD2|TRBJ2-3|TRBV11-1|few
CASSSRGRGGTDTQYF
TGTGCCAGCAGTTCCCGGGGCCGGGGGGGCACAGATACGCAGTATTTT
>-|TRBJ2-3|TRBV19|-
CASSFSRDSPDTHYF
TGTGCCAGTAGTTTCTCCCGAGACAGCCCAGATACGCACTATTTT
>-|TRBJ2-1|TRBV7-8|-
CASLPRRGYGYNEQFF
TGTGCCAGCTTACCCCGGCGGGGTTACGGTTACAATGAGCAGTTCTTC
>TRBD1|TRBJ1-2|TRBV24-1|-
CANSDAGGADYGYTF
TGTGCCAACAGTGACGCAGGGGGCGCGGACTATGGCTATACCTTC
>-|TRBJ2-2|TRBV20-1|many
CSARVRLTGELFF
TGCAGTGCTAGGGTTAGGCTCACCGGGGAGCTGTTTTTT
>TRBD2|TRBJ2-7|TRBV11-2|many
CATDARAGGLYEQYF
TGTGCCACCGACGCGAGAGCGGGAGGTCTCTACGAGCAGTACTTC
>-|TRBJ1-1|TRBV11-2|-
CASTLDPQGDNESFF
TGTGCTAGCACCTTAGACCCACAGGGTGACAATGAATCTTTCTTT
>TRBD1|TRBJ2-5|TRBV11-2|few
CASSSGQGEETQYF
TGTGCCAGCAGCTCAGGACAGGGGGAAGAGACCCAGTACTTC
>-|TRBJ1-2|TRBV20-1|-
CSARDLVAAGQGYTF
TGCAGTGCTAGAGATCTCGTTGCGGCAGGACAGGGCTACACCTTC
>TRBD1|TRBJ2-7|TRBV11-1|-
CARSLTRLDRGYEQYF
TGTGCCAGGAGCTTAACGCGTCTTGACAGGGGGTATGAGCAGTACTTC
>-|TRBJ2-1|TRBV11-1|-
CASSFGRDSYDEQFF
TGTGCCAGCAGCTTTGGGCGAGACTCCTACGATGAGCAGTTCTTC
>-|TRBJ1-4|TRBV11-3|-
CASSEGPKEKLFF
TGTGCCAGCAGCGAGGGACCTAAGGAAAAACTTTTTTTT
>TRBD1|TRBJ1-2|TRBV20-1|-
CSAIDRTGNSYTF
TGCAGCGCTATAGATAGGACAGGGAATAGCTACACCTTC
>-|TRBJ1-6|TRBV20-1|once
CSASRDTRGNSLLHF
TGCAGTGCTTCCCGGGACACTCGAGGGAATTCACTACTCCACTTC
>TRBD2|TRBJ2-1|TRBV7-9|few
CANRSPGGRGYEQFF
TGTGCCAACAGAAGTCCGGGCGGGAGAGGCTATGAGCAGTTCTTC
>-|TRBJ2-7|TRBV29-1|-
CSVVTGIYEQYF
TGCAGCGTTGTAACGGGGATCTACGAGCAGTACTTC
>TRBD1|TRBJ2-2|TRBV30|-
CAWSVGDRDTGELFF
TGTGCCTGGAGTGTAGGGGACAGGGACACCGGGGAGCTGTTTTTT
>-|TRBJ1-1|TRBV6-6|-
CASSIGQWTAEAFF
TGTGCCAGCAGTATAGGTCAGTGGACCGCTGAAGCTTTCTTT
>-|TRBJ2-5|TRBV11-3|-
CASSLGGYQETQYF
TGTGCCAGCAGCTTAGGCGGGTACCAAGAGACCCAGTACTTC
>TRBD2|TRBJ2-5|TRBV20-1|-
CSASWATSGSGETQYF
TGCAGTGCTAGTTGGGCGACTAGCGGGAGTGGAGAGACCCAGTACTTC
>-|TRBJ2-5|TRBV20-1|-
CSAREWEETQYF
TGCAGTGCTAGGGAATGGGAAGAGACCCAGTACTTC
>-|TRBJ2-2|TRBV20-1|-
CSARKGLKAETGELFF
TGCAGTGCTAGGAAGGGACTGAAAGCAGAAACCGGGGAGCTGTTTTTT
>-|TRBJ2-5|TRBV4-2|-
CASSQDLGRETQYF
TGTGCCAGCAGCCAAGATTTAGGTCGGGAGACCCAGTACTTC
>-|TRBJ2-3|TRBV29-1|-
CNVEARNAGPDTQYF
TGCAACGTTGAAGCCCGAAACGCGGGGCCGGATACGCAGTATTTT
>-|TRBJ2-7|TRBV11-2|-
CASSSDRWNEQYF
TGTGCCAGCAGCTCAGATAGGTGGAATGAGCAGTACTTC
>TRBD1|TRBJ2-7|TRBV6-1|medium-sized
CASSEEDRATYEQYF
TGTGCCAGCAGTGAAGAGGACAGGGCGACCTACGAGCAGTACTTC
>TRBD2|TRBJ2-3|TRBV11-1|-
CARSLGLAGSIGTQYF
TGTGCCAGAAGCTTAGGACTAGCGGGGAGCATAGGTACGCAGTATTTT
>-|TRBJ1-1|TRBV6-5|once
CASSPQLNTEAFF
TGTGCCAGCAGCCCCCAGCTGAACACTGAAGCTTTCTTT
>-|TRBJ1-1|TRBV11-1|many
CASSLGSLTEAFF
TGTGCCAGCAGCTTAGGGTCTCTCACTGAAGCTTTCTTT
>TRBD2|TRBJ2-5|TRBV5-8|-
CAGSRAGSSGLVEAQYF
TGTGCCGGCAGCAGAGCCGGGTCTAGCGGTCTGGTGGAGGCCCAGTACTTC
>-|TRBJ2-1|TRBV5-1|many
CASSEVGGDEQFF
TGCGCCAGCTCGGAGGTCGGGGGCGATGAGCAGTTCTTC
>TRBD1|TRBJ2-6|TRBV20-1|few
CSASESSGTGAGANVLTF
TGTAGTGCCAGTGAATCCTCCGGGACAGGGGCTGGGGCCAACGTCCTAACTTTC
>TRBD1|TRBJ1-6|TRBV29-1|-
CRVARDRESPHHF
TGCAGGGTTGCCAGGGACAGAGAATCACCCCACCACTTC
>TRBD1|TRBJ2-3|TRBV5-6|-
CASSFQGARTDTQYF
TGTGCCAGCAGCTTCCAGGGGGCGCGAACAGATACGCAGTATTTT
>-|TRBJ1-3|TRBV14|-
CASSPQNRVSGNTIYF
TGTGCCAGCAGCCCCCAAAACAGAGTCTCTGGAAACACCATATATTTT
>-|TRBJ2-7|TRBV20-1|-
CSAMTDDYEQYF
TGCAGTGCTATGACAGACGACTACGAGCAGTACTTC
>-|TRBJ2-3|TRBV7-8|-
CASSLALEHTDTQYF
TGTGCCAGCAGCTTAGCGCTCGAGCACACAGATACGCAGTATTTT
>TRBD2|TRBJ2-2|TRBV11-2|once
CASTPSFGQGLAVNTMELFF
TGTGCCAGCACCCCCTCATTCGGCCAAGGTCTAGCGGTAAACACCATGGAGCTGTTTTTT
>TRBD2|TRBJ2-7|TRBV11-2|-
CASSFDQFSGSSGEQYF
TGTGCCAGCAGCTTTGATCAGTTTAGCGGGAGTTCGGGCGAGCAGTACTTC
>-|TRBJ2-7|TRBV11-1|large
CASSPSALAAHYEQYF
TGTGCCAGCAGCCCCTCTGCCCTAGCTGCACACTACGAGCAGTACTTC
>TRBD1|TRBJ2-2|TRBV6-5|few
CASRPGTDNTGELFF
TGTGCCAGCAGACCGGGGACAGACAACACCGGGGAGCTGTTTTTT
>-|TRBJ2-7|TRBV4-2|-
CASSPSPGLAYEQYF
TGTGCCAGCAGCCCGTCTCCGGGACTCGCCTACGAGCAGTACTTC
>-|TRBJ2-3|TRBV20-1|-
CSARGRADTNTNTQYF
TGCAGTGCTAGAGGTAGAGCAGACACTAACACAAATACGCAGTATTTT
>-|TRBJ2-2|TRBV5-1|-
CASSLAPVRDSTGDLFF
TGCGCCAGCAGCTTGGCACCAGTGCGGGACAGCACCGGGGATCTGTTTTTT
>TRBD2|TRBJ2-5|TRBV12-3/TRBV12-4|-
CASNPGTSRSQGTHYF
TGTGCCAGCAATCCCGGGACTAGTCGTTCGCAAGGGACCCACTACTTC
>-|TRBJ2-3|TRBV11-3|-
CVSSLVPDMQFF
TGTGTCAGCAGCTTAGTCCCAGATATGCAGTTTTTT
>TRBD1|TRBJ2-1|TRBV11-1|-
CASSLAGVDRGYEQFF
TGTGCCAGCAGCTTAGCGGGGGTGGACAGGGGGTACGAGCAGTTCTTC
>-|TRBJ2-5|TRBV5-5|-
CANSLEGETQYF
TGTGCAAACAGCTTGGAGGGCGAGACCCAGTACTTC
>-|TRBJ2-2|TRBV12-3/TRBV12-4|-
CASSPVVFNTGELFF
TGTGCCAGCAGTCCCGTAGTATTTAACACCGGGGAGCTGTTTTTT
>TRBD1|TRBJ2-7|TRBV20-1|medium-sized
CSAKGQADYEQYF
TGCAGTGCTAAAGGACAGGCTGACTACGAGCAGTACTTC